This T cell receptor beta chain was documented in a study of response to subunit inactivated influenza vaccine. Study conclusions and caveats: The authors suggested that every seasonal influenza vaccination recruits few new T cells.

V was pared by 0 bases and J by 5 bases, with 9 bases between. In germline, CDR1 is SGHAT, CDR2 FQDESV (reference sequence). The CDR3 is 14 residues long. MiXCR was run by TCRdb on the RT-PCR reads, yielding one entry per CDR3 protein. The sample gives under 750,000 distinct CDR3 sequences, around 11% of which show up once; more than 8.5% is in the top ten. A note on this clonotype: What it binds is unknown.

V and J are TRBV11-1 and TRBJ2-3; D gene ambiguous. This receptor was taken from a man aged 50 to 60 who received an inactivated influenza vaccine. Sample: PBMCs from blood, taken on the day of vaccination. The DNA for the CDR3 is TGTGCCAGCAGCTTAGCGGGTCCGGTAGATACGCAGTATTTT. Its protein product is CASSLAGPVDTQYF.